This T cell receptor (beta chain) was identified during a study of blood T cell repertoires in COVID-19. The overall study: Some COVID-19 samples were acute and others convalescent; all came from the United States, Italy and Spain. The analysed material was cDNA or gDNA that came from T cells, B-cell-depleted T cells, or PBMCs.

Source study methods: Amplification of reference gene primers was used by the study to estimate nucleated cell counts. Profiled with immunoSEQ multiplex PCR; TCRdb holds only in-frame clones, not every one. V and J calls and clone size are those listed in that table; D and trimming were worked out from the DNA. The repertoire consists of about 310,000 clones, with approximately 86% occurring once and the leading ten covering over 1%. Germline V lookup: CDR1 MDHEN, CDR2 SYDVKM. This CDR3 region has 17 residues. V lost 6 bases, J lost 5 bases, and 26 bases lay in between. Sequenced: peripheral blood. V gene TRBV28 combines with J gene TRBJ2-7; D is possibly TRBD1 (7 bases). The TCR was taken from a man in his 70s with acute or convalescent COVID-19. The CDR3 DNA follows: TGTGCCAGCAGCCAAACGATGGCAGCAGGGGGGATGGACGAGCAGTACTTC. It encodes CASSQTMAAGGMDEQYF.